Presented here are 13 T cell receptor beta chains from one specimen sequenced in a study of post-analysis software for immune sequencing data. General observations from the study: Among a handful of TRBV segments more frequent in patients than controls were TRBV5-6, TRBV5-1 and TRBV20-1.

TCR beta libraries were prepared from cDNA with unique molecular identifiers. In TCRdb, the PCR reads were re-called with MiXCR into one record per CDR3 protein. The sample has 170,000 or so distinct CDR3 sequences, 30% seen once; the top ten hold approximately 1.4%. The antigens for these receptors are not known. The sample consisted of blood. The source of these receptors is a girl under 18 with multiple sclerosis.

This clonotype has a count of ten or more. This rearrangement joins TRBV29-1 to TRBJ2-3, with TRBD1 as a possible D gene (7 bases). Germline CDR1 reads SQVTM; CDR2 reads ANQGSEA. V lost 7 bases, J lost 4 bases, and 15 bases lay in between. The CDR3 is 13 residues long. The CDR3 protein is CSARQGGADTQYF. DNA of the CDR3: TGCAGCGCCCGACAGGGAGGAGCAGATACGCAGTATTTT.

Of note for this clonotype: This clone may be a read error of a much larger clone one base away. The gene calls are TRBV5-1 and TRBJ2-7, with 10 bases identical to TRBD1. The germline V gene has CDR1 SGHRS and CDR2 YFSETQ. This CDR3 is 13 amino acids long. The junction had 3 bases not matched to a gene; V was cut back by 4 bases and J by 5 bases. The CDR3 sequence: CASSGDRGHEQYF. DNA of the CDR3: TGCGCCAGCAGCGGGGACAGGGGACACGAGCAGTACTTC.

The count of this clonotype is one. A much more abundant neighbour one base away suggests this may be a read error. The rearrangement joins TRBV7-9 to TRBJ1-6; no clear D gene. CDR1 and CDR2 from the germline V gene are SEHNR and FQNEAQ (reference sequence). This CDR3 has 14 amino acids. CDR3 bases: TGTCCCAGCAGCTTAGGCGCCGATAATTCACCCCTCCACTTT. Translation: CPSSLGADNSPLHF.

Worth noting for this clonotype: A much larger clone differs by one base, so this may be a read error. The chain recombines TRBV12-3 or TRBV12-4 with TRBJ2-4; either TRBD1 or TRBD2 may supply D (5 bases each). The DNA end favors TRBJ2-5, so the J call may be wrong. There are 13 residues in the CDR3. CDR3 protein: CASSWDGQETQYF. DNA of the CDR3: TGTGCCAGCAGTTGGGACGGGCAAGAGACCCAGTACTTC.

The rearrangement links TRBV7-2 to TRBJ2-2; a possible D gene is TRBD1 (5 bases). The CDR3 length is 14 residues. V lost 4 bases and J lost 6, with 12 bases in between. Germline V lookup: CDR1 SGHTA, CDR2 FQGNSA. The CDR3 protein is CASSYDSYAGELFF. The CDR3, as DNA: TGTGCCAGCAGCTATGACAGTTACGCCGGGGAGCTGTTTTTT.

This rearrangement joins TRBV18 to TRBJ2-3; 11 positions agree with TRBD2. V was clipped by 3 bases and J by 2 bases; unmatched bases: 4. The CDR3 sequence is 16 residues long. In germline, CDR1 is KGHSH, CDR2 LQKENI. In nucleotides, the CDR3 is TGTGCCAGCTCACCGTCTAGCGGGAGGACCACAGATACGCAGTATTTT. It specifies CASSPSSGRTTDTQYF.

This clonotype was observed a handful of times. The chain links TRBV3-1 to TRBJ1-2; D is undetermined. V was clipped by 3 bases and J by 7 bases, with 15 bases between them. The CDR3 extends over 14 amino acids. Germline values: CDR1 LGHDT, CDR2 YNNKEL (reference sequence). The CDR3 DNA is TGTGCCAGCAGCCATAGAATCGTGGGGAGTGGCTACACCTTC. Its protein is CASSHRIVGSGYTF.

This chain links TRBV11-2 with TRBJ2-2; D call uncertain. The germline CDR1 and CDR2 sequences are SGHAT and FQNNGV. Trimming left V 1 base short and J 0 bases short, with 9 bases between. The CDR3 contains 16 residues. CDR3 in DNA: TGTGCCAGCAGCTTAGGACTGGGAACGAACACCGGGGAGCTGTTTTTT. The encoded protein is CASSLGLGTNTGELFF.

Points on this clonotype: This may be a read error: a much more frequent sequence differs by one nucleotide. CDR3 sequence: CASSGGRHNEQYF. In DNA form, the CDR3 reads TGCGCCAGCAGCGGGGGACGGCACAATGAGCAGTACTTC. The rearrangement uses TRBV5-1 and TRBJ2-5; D may correspond to TRBD1 or TRBD2 (5 bases each). The CDR3 has 13 residues. V lost 4 bases and J 11 bases, leaving 18 bases between the germline ends. Germline assignment: CDR1 SGHRS and CDR2 YFSETQ.

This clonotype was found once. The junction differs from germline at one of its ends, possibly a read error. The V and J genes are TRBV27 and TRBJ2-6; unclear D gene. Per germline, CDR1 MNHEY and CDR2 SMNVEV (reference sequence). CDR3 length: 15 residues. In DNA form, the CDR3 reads TGTGCCAGCAGTTTAATGGGGTTTGGGGACAACGTCCTGACTTTC. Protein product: CASSLMGFGDNVLTF.

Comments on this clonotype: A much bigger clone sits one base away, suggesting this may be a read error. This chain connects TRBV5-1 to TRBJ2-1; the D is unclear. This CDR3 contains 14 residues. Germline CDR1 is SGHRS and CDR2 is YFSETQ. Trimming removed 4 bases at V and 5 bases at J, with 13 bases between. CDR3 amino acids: CASSPETDHNEQFF. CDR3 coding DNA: TGCGCCAGCAGCCCGGAGACCGATCACAATGAGCAGTTCTTC.

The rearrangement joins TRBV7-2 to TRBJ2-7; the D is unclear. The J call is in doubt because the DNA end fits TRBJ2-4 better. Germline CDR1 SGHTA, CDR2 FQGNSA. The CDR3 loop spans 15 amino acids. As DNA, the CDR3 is TGTGCCAGCAGCTTAGCTCCGGGCCGGCAAAACATTCAGTACTTC. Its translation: CASSLAPGRQNIQYF.

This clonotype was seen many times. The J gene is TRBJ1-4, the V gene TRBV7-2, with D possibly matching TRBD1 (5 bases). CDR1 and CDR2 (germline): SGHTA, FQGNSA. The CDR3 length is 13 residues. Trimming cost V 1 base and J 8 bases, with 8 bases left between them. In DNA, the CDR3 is TGTGCCAGCAGCTTAGTGCAGGGCGAAAAACTGTTTTTT. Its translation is CASSLVQGEKLFF.